The 9 T cell receptor beta chains below were found in one sample sequenced in a study of blood T cell repertoires in COVID-19. Using immunoSEQ multiplex PCR, the repertoire was profiled, and TCRdb retains in-frame clones only, with some absent. The repertoire holds 350,000 to 400,000 clones, with roughly 90% as singletons. Sequenced: PBMCs or T cells enriched from blood (not recorded which). The receptors stem from a woman aged 30 to 39 who had recovered from COVID-19.

The CDR3 here is CASTGTILSYNEQFF. DNA for the CDR3: TGTGCCAGCACCGGGACTATCCTCTCCTACAATGAGCAGTTCTTC. This sequence joins TRBV10-3 and TRBJ2-1, with 7 bases identical to TRBD2. Trimming at V came to 10 bases and at J to 0 bases, leaving 9 bases not matched to a gene. The germline V gene encodes CDR1 ENHRY and CDR2 SYGVKD. The CDR3 extends over 15 amino acids.

The V call is TRBV6-2 or TRBV6-3, the J call TRBJ1-1; 7 nucleotides align to TRBD1. Looked up from germline, CDR1 is MNHEY and CDR2 is SVGEGT. V lost 3 bases and J lost 9; bases outside the gene matches: 10. The CDR3 is made up of 14 amino acids. The CDR3 reads CASSYFRGTEKAFF. As DNA, the CDR3 is TGTGCCAGCAGTTATTTCAGGGGGACAGAAAAAGCTTTCTTT.

The chain has TRBV10-2 and TRBJ2-3; no clear D gene. The CDR3 has 15 amino acids. Germline V gene data show CDR1 as WSHSY and CDR2 as SAAADI. Between the trimmed V and J ends, which lost 8 bases and 1 base, there was a span of 16 bases. The CDR3, as DNA: TGCGCCAGCTGTCCGGGTGACCTACGCACAGATACGCAGTATTTT. Residues: CASCPGDLRTDTQYF.

The V call is TRBV11-1, the J call TRBJ2-7; 9 nucleotides agree with TRBD1. The CDR3 is 14 residues long. Germline values: CDR1 SGHAT, CDR2 FQDESV (reference sequence). Trimming took 6 bases from V and 6 from J; bases not matched to a gene: 9. The chain's CDR3 is CASSRRTGALEQYF. The CDR3 coding sequence is TGTGCCAGCAGTCGACGGACAGGGGCTCTCGAGCAGTACTTC. The full variable domain, its missing parts supplied by reference TRBV11-1 and TRBJ2-7, is EAEVAQSPRYKITEKSQAVAFWCDPISGHATLYWYRQILGQGPELLVQFQDESVVDDSQLPKDRFSAERLKGVDSTLKIQPAELGDSAMYLCASSRRTGALEQYFGPGTRLTVT.

The gene calls are TRBV11-2 and TRBJ1-6; 7 bases align to TRBD1. CDR1 and CDR2 from the germline V gene are SGHAT and FQNNGV. Losses at the gene ends were 4 bases for V and 10 bases for J; bases not matched to a gene: 7. This CDR3 has 14 amino acids. Written as DNA, the CDR3 is TGTGCCAGCAGCTCCGGGACAGCATACTCACCCCTCCACTTT. It encodes CASSSGTAYSPLHF.

The rearrangement links TRBV9 to TRBJ2-1; tentative D call: TRBD1 (5 bases). This CDR3 comprises 13 residues. V lost 8 bases to trimming and J lost 9 bases, with 18 bases between them. Germline values: CDR1 SGDLS, CDR2 YYNGEE. The CDR3 region is CASSTHDRGEQFF. CDR3 in DNA: TGTGCCAGTAGCACCCACGATAGGGGTGAGCAGTTCTTC.

This chain joins TRBV6-2 or TRBV6-3 and TRBJ2-5, with D tentatively TRBD1 (5 bases). The CDR3 loop spans 14 amino acids. V was clipped by 1 base and J by 6 bases, with 12 bases between them. Germline CDR1 reads MNHEY; CDR2 reads SVGEGT. In DNA form, the CDR3 reads TGTGCCAGCAGTTACTTGGCAGGGTCGAAGACCCAGTACTTC. This encodes CASSYLAGSKTQYF.

This clone was counted once. The V and J genes are TRBV27 and TRBJ2-7; the match to TRBD1 covers 8 bases. This CDR3 comprises 16 residues. V trimming: 6 bases; J trimming: 4 bases; junction bases outside the gene matches: 14. From germline, CDR1 is MNHEY and CDR2 SMNVEV (reference sequence). In DNA form, the CDR3 reads TGTGCCAGCAGCCGAGGGGGATACAGGGGGTCGTACGAGCAGTACTTC. Protein product: CASSRGGYRGSYEQYF.

The CDR3 protein is CAWSVSEIAPQHF. The DNA for the CDR3 is TGTGCCTGGAGTGTTAGTGAGATCGCGCCCCAGCATTTT. The chain couples TRBV30 to TRBJ1-5; the D is unclear. This CDR3 comprises 13 residues. CDR1 is GTSNPN, CDR2 SVGIG, per germline (reference sequence). V lost 0 bases and J 9 bases, leaving 12 bases between the germline ends. Using reference TRBV30 and TRBJ1-5 for the parts outside the CDR3, the full variable domain is SQTIHQWPATLVQPVGSPLSLECTVEGTSNPNLYWYRQAAGRGLQLLFYSVGIGQISSEVPQNLSASRPQDRQFILSSKKLLLSDSGFYLCAWSVSEIAPQHFGDGTRLSIL.